These 27 T cell receptor beta chains originate from one sample sequenced in a study of blood T cells in healthy people across ages. Next came a second PCR, run for about 7 to 12 cycles, which used a sample-barcoded 5' primer along with a J-beta primer mix. TCRdb fed the 5' RACE reads into MiXCR, producing one record per CDR3 protein. The top ten clones hold 3.7% of a sample with 750,000 to 850,000 distinct CDR3 sequences, 20% to 25% of them seen once. The same data also contributed to another study, on T cells of mothers and their children.

The sequencing input was blood. The receptors stem from a boy aged 10-17 years in good health.

This clonotype was observed a handful of times. The chain combines TRBV4-3 with TRBJ2-5, with D possibly matching TRBD2 (5 bases). Trimming cost V 0 bases and J 6 bases, with 20 bases left between them. Germline CDR1 is LGHNA and CDR2 is YSLEER. CDR3 length equals 17 residues. The CDR3 DNA follows: TGCGCCAGCAGCCAAGATCTGACGGGCCGGAGGTTACAGACCCAGTACTTC. This gives the protein CASSQDLTGRRLQTQYF.

DNA for the CDR3: TGTGCCACCGGGCATGGACGGAGCTCTGGGGCCAACGTCCTGACTTTC. Its translation is CATGHGRSSGANVLTF. The chain combines TRBV24-1 with TRBJ2-6, with unresolved D. V lost 9 bases, J lost 0 bases, and 14 bases lay in between. The length of the CDR3 is 16 residues. Germline V CDR1 and CDR2: KGHDR, SFDVKD.

This clonotype occurred many times. The chain joins TRBV5-1 to TRBJ2-3, with 9 bases matching TRBD1. Looked up from germline, CDR1 is SGHRS and CDR2 is YFSETQ. This CDR3 has 15 amino acids. The V segment lost 4 bases and the J segment 3 bases; nucleotides outside the gene matches: 6. The CDR3 bases are TGCGCCAGCAGCCCTCGACAGGGGGGGACAGATACGCAGTATTTT. Its translation is CASSPRQGGTDTQYF.

The chain recombines TRBV7-2 with TRBJ2-7; the match to TRBD2 covers 13 bases. The CDR3 is made up of 15 amino acids. Germline V gene sequence: CDR1 SGHTA, CDR2 FQGNSA. The V and J ends lost 5 bases and 5 bases, in that order; junction bases with no gene match: 6. For the CDR3, the DNA is TGTGCCAGCAGCCTAGATGGACTAGCGGGAGACGAGCAGTACTTC. Its protein is CASSLDGLAGDEQYF.

This chain joins TRBV9 and TRBJ2-5; a possible D gene is TRBD1 (6 bases). The germline V gene has CDR1 SGDLS and CDR2 YYNGEE. The CDR3 sequence is 17 residues long. V was pared by 4 bases and J by 1 base, with 20 bases between. CDR3: CASSPGGGYLLQETQYF. The CDR3 DNA follows: TGTGCCAGCAGCCCGGGTGGGGGCTACTTACTCCAAGAGACCCAGTACTTC. Together with reference TRBV9 and TRBJ2-5, the CDR3 gives the full variable domain: DSGVTQTPKHLITATGQRVTLRCSPRSGDLSVYWYQQSLDQGLQFLIQYYNGEERAKGNILERFSAQQFPDLHSELNLSSLELGDSALYFCASSPGGGYLLQETQYFGPGTRLLVL.

This clonotype was counted a few times. V gene TRBV28 combines with J gene TRBJ2-7; 8 bases match TRBD2. Germline CDR1 is MDHEN and CDR2 is SYDVKM. V shed 1 base, J shed 5 bases, and the junction held 7 bases outside the gene matches. The CDR3 has 15 residues. CDR3 nucleotide sequence: TGTGCCAGCAGTTTATTAGCGGGGACAAAGGACGAGCAGTACTTC. It specifies CASSLLAGTKDEQYF.

This clonotype was picked up a small number of times. This chain joins TRBV7-9 and TRBJ2-7; no clear D gene. Germline lookup yields CDR1 SEHNR and CDR2 FQNEAQ (reference sequence). V was pared by 1 base and J by 6 bases, with 10 bases between. The CDR3 totals 13 residues. In DNA, the CDR3 is TGTGCCAGCAGCTTAGGGCTGACACCCGAGCAGTACTTC. This translates into CASSLGLTPEQYF.

A few counts support this clonotype. J is TRBJ2-1 and V is TRBV20-1; D is perhaps TRBD2 (5 bases). CDR1 and CDR2 (germline): DFQATT, SNEGSKA (reference sequence). V was clipped by 0 bases and J by 2 bases, with 11 bases between them. This CDR3 spans 15 amino acids. CDR3 DNA: TGCAGTGCTAGAGATCACGACGGGACCTACAATGAGCAGTTCTTC. It codes for CSARDHDGTYNEQFF.

This clonotype was seen only a few times. V usage is TRBV15 and J usage is TRBJ2-5; TRBD2 might be the D (7 bases). The DNA matches TRBJ2-1 better at its end, which makes the J call doubtful. This CDR3 has 14 residues. Germline CDR1 is LNHNV and CDR2 is YYDKDF (reference sequence). The CDR3 here is CATSRVGGAGEQFF. CDR3 nucleotides: TGTGCCACCAGCAGAGTAGGGGGGGCCGGTGAGCAGTTCTTC.

The chain is built from TRBV19 and TRBJ2-5, with D uncertain. V was clipped by 10 bases and J by 3 bases, with 9 bases between them. In germline, CDR1 is LNHDA, CDR2 SQIVND (reference sequence). The CDR3 length is 11 residues. Here the CDR3 DNA reads TGTGCCACCGCTAGAAAAGAGACCCAGTACTTC. Translated, it gives CATARKETQYF.

This clonotype was recorded once. This CDR3 reads CSAKGQANYEQYF. CDR3 nucleotide sequence: TGCAGTGCAAAAGGACAGGCGAACTACGAGCAGTACTTC. The chain uses TRBV20-1 and TRBJ2-7; TRBD1 aligns across 7 bases. The CDR3 is 13 amino acids. Germline V gives CDR1 DFQATT, CDR2 SNEGSKA (reference sequence). The J segment lost 3 bases and the V segment lost 6 bases, leaving 8 bases of the junction unmatched.

This sequence joins TRBV29-1 and TRBJ1-2; 10 nucleotides line up with TRBD1. The length of the CDR3 is 13 residues. The germline CDR1 and CDR2 sequences are SQVTM and ANQGSEA. V dropped 4 bases and J dropped 10; count of bases not matched to a gene: 9. The CDR3 is CSVAGQGRDAYTF. The CDR3 DNA reads TGCAGCGTTGCGGGACAGGGGAGGGATGCCTACACCTTC.

This chain links TRBV20-1 with TRBJ2-3; 8 nucleotides align to TRBD1. The V gene's germline CDR1 is DFQATT and CDR2 SNEGSKA (reference sequence). Germline trimming cut 6 bases from V and 2 bases from J; bases unmatched to any gene: 16. The CDR3 extends over 17 amino acids. This CDR3 reads CSAGELPPDRATDTQYF. The CDR3 nucleotides read TGCAGTGCAGGAGAACTACCACCGGACAGGGCCACAGATACGCAGTATTTT.

This clonotype was detected a few times. The V and J genes are TRBV7-9 and TRBJ1-1; D is possibly TRBD1 (5 bases). The CDR3 sequence is 14 residues long. Trimming took off 3 bases at V and 2 bases at J, with 10 bases between the two ends. Germline V lookup: CDR1 SEHNR, CDR2 FQNEAQ (reference sequence). The CDR3 nucleotides are TGTGCCAGCAGCTTGTACCAGGGCAACACTGAAGCTTTCTTT. Protein sequence: CASSLYQGNTEAFF.

The CDR3 DNA is TGTGCCAGCAGCTTCCTCCCGTCCGGGACAGGGGGCCTTCACCAAGAGACCCAGTACTTC. Translating gives CASSFLPSGTGGLHQETQYF. This chain uses TRBV7-3 with TRBJ2-5, with TRBD1 matching over 12 bases. CDR1 is SGHTA and CDR2 is FQGTGA in the germline V gene. The V and J ends lost 3 bases and 0 bases, in that order; junction bases with no gene match: 14. The CDR3 extends over 20 amino acids.

This rearrangement joins TRBV5-1 to TRBJ1-3, with 9 bases aligning to TRBD1. The trim removed 5 bases at V and 1 base at J, leaving 4 bases unmatched. The CDR3 contains 15 residues. Germline V gene lookup returns CDR1 SGHRS and CDR2 YFSETQ. CDR3 nucleotides: TGCGCCAGCAGACCTGGGACAGGGTCTGGAAACACCATATATTTT. Residues: CASRPGTGSGNTIYF.

In this sample, this clonotype turned up a few times. The chain combines TRBV20-1 with TRBJ2-7; the D gene is possibly TRBD2 (7 bases). V lost 3 bases, J lost 6 bases, and 15 bases lay in between. The CDR3 contains 13 residues. Germline CDR1 and CDR2: DFQATT and SNEGSKA (reference sequence). The CDR3, as DNA: TGCAGTGCTAGTTGGGGGGGGGCTGGCGAGCAGTACTTC. Its protein product is CSASWGGAGEQYF.

The sample holds a few counts of this clonotype. The rearrangement links TRBV5-1 to TRBJ2-5; possibly TRBD1 or TRBD2 for D (5 bases each). The better agreement between TRBJ2-7 and the DNA end casts doubt on the J call. Germline V gene lookup returns CDR1 SGHRS and CDR2 YFSETQ. The CDR3 contains 15 residues. CDR3 sequence: CASSLDRGPAYEQYF. The DNA for the CDR3 is TGCGCCAGCAGCTTGGATCGGGGACCCGCCTACGAGCAGTACTTC.

This clonotype showed up just a few times. The chain couples TRBV7-9 to TRBJ2-5; D is possibly TRBD1 or TRBD2 (5 bases each). The tail of the sequence fits TRBJ2-1 better, so the J call may be wrong. The CDR3 is made up of 16 amino acids. Germline loops: CDR1 SEHNR, CDR2 FQNEAQ (reference sequence). CDR3 region: CASSHPGQFPYNEQFF. The DNA for the CDR3 is TGTGCCAGCAGCCACCCGGGGCAGTTTCCCTACAATGAGCAGTTCTTC.

This clonotype was counted only a few times. The chain couples TRBV3-1 to TRBJ2-3; D is perhaps TRBD2 (6 bases). Germline V gives CDR1 LGHDT, CDR2 YNNKEL (reference sequence). This CDR3 spans 15 amino acids. Trimming took off 7 bases at V and 4 bases at J, with 18 bases between the two ends. CDR3 in DNA: TGTGCCAGCAAGCCCCTGGGCGGGACTTCAGATACGCAGTATTTT. Encoded protein: CASKPLGGTSDTQYF.

This clonotype showed up just a few times. This sequence joins TRBV28 and TRBJ1-2; no definite D call. The CDR3 totals 12 residues. CDR1 and CDR2 from the germline V gene are MDHEN and SYDVKM. V was shortened by 3 bases and J by 3 bases, with 5 bases between the two germline ends. CDR3 DNA: TGTGCCAGCAGTTTCGCGGACTATGGCTACACCTTC. Protein: CASSFADYGYTF.

As DNA, the CDR3 is TGTGCCAGCAGTTCATACAGGGTGTCGTGGGATGGCTACACCTTC. Its translation is CASSSYRVSWDGYTF. The genes are TRBV6-6 and TRBJ1-2, with D perhaps matching TRBD1 (6 bases). V was pared by 4 bases and J by 6 bases, with 18 bases between. Germline values: CDR1 MNHNY, CDR2 SVGAGI (reference sequence). The CDR3 runs 15 residues.

A few counts support this clonotype. The rearrangement joins TRBV5-1 to TRBJ2-5, with 9 positions matching TRBD2. J lost 2 bases, V lost 4 bases, and 6 bases had no gene match. The CDR3 loop spans 15 amino acids. Germline V lookup: CDR1 SGHRS, CDR2 YFSETQ. The CDR3, as DNA: TGCGCCAGCAGCCGACTAGCGGAAACTCAAGAGACCCAGTACTTC. It translates to CASSRLAETQETQYF.

The table lists this clonotype with a few counts. DNA of the CDR3: TGTGCCAGCAGTGACCCTAGCGGACTGTACGAGCAGTACTTC. This gives the protein CASSDPSGLYEQYF. The chain has TRBV2 and TRBJ2-5; 7 bases fit TRBD2. The DNA matches TRBJ2-7 better at its end, which makes the J call doubtful. CDR3 length: 14 amino acids. Germline loops: CDR1 SNHLY, CDR2 FYNNEI.

The chain employs TRBV29-1 and TRBJ1-1; the D gene is possibly TRBD1 (6 bases). CDR3 length: 10 amino acids. V gave up 7 bases and J gave up 6 bases, with 9 bases separating them. The germline V gene has CDR1 SQVTM and CDR2 ANQGSEA. The CDR3 region is CSGGGSEAFF. The CDR3 DNA follows: TGCAGCGGCGGGGGCTCTGAAGCTTTCTTT.

This clonotype has just a few counts. The J gene is TRBJ2-1, the V gene TRBV20-1; 7 positions agree with TRBD2. This CDR3 comprises 15 residues. V shed 3 bases and J 9 bases; nucleotides not matched to a gene: 14. In germline, CDR1 is DFQATT, CDR2 SNEGSKA (reference sequence). The CDR3 reads CSASRLAQGRGEQFF. The DNA of the CDR3 is TGCAGTGCTAGCCGGCTAGCCCAAGGGAGGGGTGAGCAGTTCTTC.

Only a few counts were recorded for this clonotype. The chain is built from TRBV7-2 and TRBJ2-7; the match to TRBD2 covers 12 bases. The end of the DNA aligns better with TRBJ2-5, so the J call may be wrong. Per the germline V gene, CDR1 is SGHTA and CDR2 is FQGNSA. The CDR3 sequence is 15 residues long. CDR3 DNA: TGTGCCAGCAGCTCTAGCGGGGGGGCCCTTGAGACCCAGTACTTC. This gives the protein CASSSSGGALETQYF.